These T cell receptor beta chains were read from a single sample in a study of shared clonotypes between healthy human individuals. The assay was immunoSEQ multiplex PCR, and TCRdb's table has in-frame clones only and misses some. The sample shows hundreds of thousands of clones, roughly 92% of them seen only once. The sample was naive CD8+ T cells sorted from blood. The receptor set was obtained from a man aged 25-45 years in good health. The CDR3 runs from the conserved cysteine through the conserved F or W. D genes are given only for firm matches.

CDR3 length,V gene,J gene,D gene,CDR3 protein
15,TRBV25-1,TRBJ1-4,-,CASSEYIGGLEKLFF
15,TRBV5-1,TRBJ2-1,-,CASSSSTEVGNEQFF
15,TRBV6-5,TRBJ2-5,-,CASSYHELERETQYF
17,TRBV27,TRBJ2-1,TRBD2,CASSLSIAGGPTDEQFF
13,TRBV10-3,TRBJ1-1,-,CAISDRVTTEAFF
16,TRBV11-1,TRBJ2-7,TRBD1,CASSFLRDRGGYEQYF
17,TRBV5-1,TRBJ2-5,TRBD1,CASSLAVVGPGQAAQYF
13,TRBV6-5,TRBJ1-1,-,CASSYSANTEAFF
16,TRBV11-2,TRBJ2-2,TRBD1,CASRKTGGINTGELFF
16,TRBV9,TRBJ1-4,-,CASSVEGDATNEKLFF
17,TRBV5-1,TRBJ2-4,TRBD2,CASSTGTSGMAKNIQYF
15,TRBV19,TRBJ1-5,-,CASKPLLYSNQPQHF
16,TRBV7-9,TRBJ2-1,TRBD2,CASSLPIPGLASEQFF
14,TRBV27,TRBJ1-5,TRBD1,CASRIGQGGQPQHF
15,TRBV28,TRBJ2-4,TRBD2,CASSLKGTSSDIQYF
14,TRBV6-5,TRBJ2-6,-,CASRTISGANVLTF
16,TRBV2,TRBJ2-7,TRBD2,CASSEEGGRSPYEQYF
15,TRBV11-2,TRBJ2-7,TRBD2,CASSFASGSGYEQYF
12,TRBV29-1,TRBJ2-1,TRBD2,CSVLLLAGEQFF
13,TRBV6-5,TRBJ2-7,-,CASSYHQGPEQYF
15,TRBV7-9,TRBJ1-4,-,CASSLEGATNEKLFF
10,TRBV25-1,TRBJ2-1,-,CASELNEQFF
15,TRBV27,TRBJ2-1,TRBD2,CASSFRLAGGDEQFF
12,TRBV5-6,TRBJ2-7,-,CASSSSYYEQYF
15,TRBV7-8,TRBJ1-5,-,CASSSGSANNQPQHF
13,TRBV9,TRBJ2-1,-,CASSDQLRNEQFF
15,TRBV27,TRBJ2-2,-,CASSLQDRRTGELFF
14,TRBV19,TRBJ2-7,-,CASSIAGGTYEQYF
13,TRBV14,TRBJ2-7,-,CASETAPYYEQYF
15,TRBV5-4,TRBJ2-7,TRBD2,CASSFRGGPYYEQYF
18,TRBV28,TRBJ2-2,TRBD2,CASSGVREGFANTGELFF
14,TRBV19,TRBJ2-7,TRBD2,CASSSGLATYEQYF
12,TRBV2,TRBJ2-7,TRBD1,CATGTGAYEQYF
18,TRBV29-1,TRBJ2-5,-,CSVEGLGLDSVKQETQYF
15,TRBV7-6,TRBJ1-5,TRBD1,CASSLRTGNNQPQHF
15,TRBV2,TRBJ2-1,-,CASSTGISSYNEQFF
15,TRBV6-5,TRBJ1-1,-,CASSYSAGDGTEAFF
10,TRBV20-1,TRBJ2-1,-,CSAARNEQFF
14,TRBV11-3,TRBJ2-1,-,CASSGRDSYNEQFF
14,TRBV5-4,TRBJ2-5,-,CASSFEEQQETQYF
13,TRBV11-2,TRBJ2-1,-,CASSLEAVGGEFF
17,TRBV15,TRBJ2-1,TRBD2,CATSRDRAGGPKDEQFF
15,TRBV10-2,TRBJ1-5,-,CASSGDSRLNQPQHF
14,TRBV7-9,TRBJ1-5,-,CASSPAGDNQPQHF
15,TRBV2,TRBJ1-2,-,CASSEALRLTDGYTF
15,TRBV27,TRBJ1-6,-,CASTEIPGVDSPLHF
14,TRBV30,TRBJ2-7,-,CAWSVIVGDGEQYF
16,TRBV11-2,TRBJ2-7,TRBD2,CASIETVGLGRYEQYF
14,TRBV29-1,TRBJ2-3,-,CSVDRGSSPDTQYF
14,TRBV5-1,TRBJ2-7,TRBD1,CASSWDRGSYEQYF
13,TRBV5-1,TRBJ1-1,TRBD1,CASRLQGAAEAFF
15,TRBV5-1,TRBJ2-1,TRBD2,CASRPGTSGANEQFF
13,TRBV14,TRBJ2-5,-,CASRRTSRETQYF
15,TRBV15,TRBJ2-7,TRBD2,CATSSRTSGVYEQYF